Listed here are 17 T cell receptor beta chains from one sample, sequenced in a study of T cells in Graves' hyperthyroidism and ophthalmopathy (dated 2019 in TCRdb). Library preparation used multiplex PCR. Sequencing instrument: Illumina HiSeq 2000. TCR beta CDR3 regions were amplified from RNA transcripts. For the first round of RT-PCR on the TCR CDR3, the HTBI primer set was used together with the Qiagen OneStep RT-PCR kit. The raw public reads went through TCRdb reprocessing: fastp at Q25, MiXCR clone calling, in-frame beta chains kept. Rows merge per CDR3 protein into single entries with the most common DNA and genes. A total of hundreds of thousands of distinct CDR3 sequences appear in this sample, just under 45% of them only once. The ten largest clonotypes hold less than 9% of the sample. The sequenced sample consisted of peripheral blood or thyroid tissue (not recorded which). Every receptor here comes from an adult man with Graves' disease, either hyperthyroidism or ophthalmopathy (not recorded which).

The chain joins TRBV5-4 to TRBJ1-5, with TRBD1 as a possible D gene (5 bases). Trimming stripped 4 bases from V and 1 base from J, with 9 bases between. The CDR3 is 14 amino acids. Germline V gives CDR1 SGHNT, CDR2 YYREEE (reference sequence). CDR3 in amino acids: CASSDSPSNQPQHF. DNA of the CDR3: TGTGCCAGCAGCGACAGCCCAAGCAATCAGCCCCAGCATTTT.

This clonotype was seen a handful of times. The chain recombines TRBV7-9 with TRBJ2-5, with 12 nucleotides matching TRBD2. This CDR3 spans 18 amino acids. Losses at the gene ends were 5 bases for V and 2 bases for J; bases not matched to a gene: 12. Germline CDR1 SEHNR, CDR2 FQNEAQ (reference sequence). The CDR3 nucleotides read TGTGCCAGCAGCCAAGTCTGGGCTAGCGGGAGGGAACAAGAGACCCAGTACTTC. Encoded protein: CASSQVWASGREQETQYF.

This clonotype was found many times. J is TRBJ1-6 and V is TRBV25-1; D is ambiguous. The CDR3 runs to 14 residues. Trimming removed 1 base at V and 10 bases at J, with 11 bases between. Germline V CDR1 and CDR2: MGHDK, SYGVNS. CDR3 DNA: TGTGCCAGCAGTGAATTCGGTATTGGATCACCCCTCCACTTT. Amino acid sequence: CASSEFGIGSPLHF. The whole variable domain, remainder taken from reference TRBV25-1 and TRBJ1-6, is EADIYQTPRYLVIGTGKKITLECSQTMGHDKMYWYQQDPGMELHLIHYSYGVNSTEKGDLSSESTVSRIRTEHFPLTLESARPSHTSQYLCASSEFGIGSPLHFGNGTRLTVT.

This clonotype was picked up a small number of times. The chain uses TRBV25-1 and TRBJ2-7; TRBD1 matches at 7 bases. CDR1 is MGHDK and CDR2 is SYGVNS in the germline V gene. Unmatched junction bases numbered 11, after V lost 5 bases and J lost 4 bases. This CDR3 comprises 15 residues. This CDR3 is CASSMTGPTGYEQYF. The CDR3 DNA follows: TGTGCCAGCAGTATGACAGGGCCAACCGGTTACGAGCAGTACTTC.

V is TRBV20-1 and J is TRBJ1-4, with TRBD1 as a possible D gene (5 bases). V was trimmed by 4 bases and J by 6 bases, leaving 15 bases between them. Per the germline V gene, CDR1 is DFQATT and CDR2 is SNEGSKA (reference sequence). The CDR3 totals 14 residues. This CDR3 reads CSATPPGSDEKLFF. As DNA, the CDR3 is TGCAGTGCTACCCCCCCAGGGTCAGATGAAAAACTGTTTTTT.

This clonotype was observed a handful of times. This chain connects TRBV7-8 to TRBJ1-1; D remains ambiguous. CDR3 length: 14 amino acids. Germline CDR1 and CDR2: SGHVS and FQNEAQ. Trimming cost V 5 bases and J 1 base, with 11 bases left between them. The CDR3 sequence: CASSPPWRNTEAFF. CDR3 nucleotides: TGTGCCAGCAGCCCTCCGTGGAGGAACACTGAAGCTTTCTTT.

This clonotype was seen just once. One junction end disagrees with the germline gene, perhaps due to a read error. The genes are TRBV10-3 and TRBJ1-4; D is unclear. The length of the CDR3 is 14 residues. CDR1 and CDR2 (germline): ENHRY, SYGVKD. CDR3 DNA: TGTGCCATCCGTGACACGGGGTGGGATGAAAAACTGTTTTTT. It specifies CAIRDTGWDEKLFF.

This clonotype was seen a few times. The chain combines TRBV13 with TRBJ1-1; D not certain. CDR3 length: 14 residues. Germline CDR1 PRHDT, CDR2 FYEKMQ (reference sequence). V lost 6 bases to trimming and J lost 3 bases, with 14 bases between them. CDR3 in amino acids: CASRPMAPHTEAFF. The CDR3 DNA sequence: TGTGCCAGCAGACCGATGGCTCCCCACACTGAAGCTTTCTTT.

The chain recombines TRBV5-1 with TRBJ1-1; the match to TRBD1 covers 8 bases. The trim removed 4 bases at V and 0 bases at J, leaving 14 bases unmatched. The CDR3 contains 18 residues. CDR1 is SGHRS and CDR2 is YFSETQ in the germline V gene. CDR3 residues: CASSDLGGQGTVNTEAFF. CDR3 nucleotide sequence: TGCGCCAGCAGCGACTTGGGAGGACAGGGAACGGTGAACACTGAAGCTTTCTTT.

This clonotype was counted only a few times. CDR3 amino acids: CATSRDQRTGANEKLFF. Here the CDR3 DNA reads TGTGCCACCAGCAGAGATCAGAGGACAGGGGCAAATGAAAAACTGTTTTTT. This chain joins TRBV15 and TRBJ1-4; 9 positions agree with TRBD1. The CDR3 sequence is 17 residues long. Trimming removed 0 bases from V and 5 bases from J; junction bases left unmatched: 7. Germline CDR1 reads LNHNV; CDR2 reads YYDKDF (reference sequence).

This clonotype came up many times. This chain connects TRBV2 to TRBJ1-2; D is unresolved. Trimming pared 8 bases from V and 5 bases from J, leaving 24 bases between. The CDR3 loop spans 16 amino acids. Germline V gene sequence: CDR1 SNHLY, CDR2 FYNNEI. The CDR3 here is CASDARGTRALYGYTF. The CDR3 nucleotides are TGTGCCAGCGATGCCAGAGGCACGCGGGCTCTGTATGGCTACACCTTC.

This clonotype was detected many times. V gene TRBV29-1 combines with J gene TRBJ2-7; D perhaps matches TRBD1 (6 bases). Deletions cut 7 bases from V and 5 bases from J, with 15 bases between. CDR3 length: 12 amino acids. Germline CDR1 SQVTM, CDR2 ANQGSEA. The CDR3 nucleotides are TGCAGCGCCCACCGGGACACAGACGAGCAGTACTTC. Translated: CSAHRDTDEQYF.

The gene calls are TRBV5-1 and TRBJ2-2; TRBD1 matches at 11 bases. The CDR3 extends over 15 amino acids. From germline, CDR1 is SGHRS and CDR2 YFSETQ. V gave up 4 bases and J gave up 7 bases; unmatched junction bases: 6. Written as DNA, the CDR3 is TGCGCCAGCAGCGGAGGACAGGGGGCCGGCGGGGAGCTGTTTTTT. Its translation: CASSGGQGAGGELFF.

This clonotype was recorded a few times. A junction boundary mismatches the germline segment, possibly from a read error. The genes are TRBV24-1 and TRBJ1-2; a weak D match, TRBD1 (5 bases). Germline CDR1 is KGHDR and CDR2 is SFDVKD. The CDR3 length is 15 residues. CDR3 loop: CASSYSDSRNYGYTF. Here the CDR3 DNA reads TGTGCCAGCAGTTACTCCGACAGTAGAAACTATGGCTACACCTTC.

The V gene is TRBV15, the J gene TRBJ1-6; 8 bases fit TRBD1. V shed 5 bases and J 6 bases; nucleotides not matched to a gene: 3. The germline V gene has CDR1 LNHNV and CDR2 YYDKDF (reference sequence). The CDR3 runs to 14 residues. CDR3 sequence (DNA): TGTGCCACCAGCGCGACAGGGGTTAATTCACCCCTCCACTTT. Translated: CATSATGVNSPLHF.

The rearrangement uses TRBV7-9 and TRBJ1-5; no clear D. Germline V CDR1 and CDR2: SEHNR, FQNEAQ (reference sequence). V lost 2 bases, J lost 1 base, and 6 bases lay in between. This CDR3 spans 14 amino acids. In DNA, the CDR3 is TGTGCCAGCAGCTTAATCTGGAGCAATCAGCCCCAGCATTTT. This sequence encodes CASSLIWSNQPQHF.

The V call is TRBV10-3, the J call TRBJ1-3, with D unresolved. Germline values: CDR1 ENHRY, CDR2 SYGVKD. V lost 3 bases to trimming and J lost 4 bases, with 10 bases between them. The CDR3 totals 14 residues. CDR3 DNA sequence: TGTGCCATCAGTGACGAGGGTTCGGGAAACACCATATATTTT. Encoded protein: CAISDEGSGNTIYF.